This is a list of T cell receptor beta chains from one sample in a study of T cells in localized non-small cell lung cancer. Sequencing was performed with immunoSEQ multiplex PCR; in TCRdb, only in-frame clones are kept and a portion is missing. The profile shows over 50,000 clones, over 70% of them singletons. Sequenced here: peripheral blood mononuclear cells, sampled before any cancer treatment. The origin of the receptors is a man aged 40 to 75 with stage III lung adenocarcinoma. CDR3s include the opening cysteine and the closing phenylalanine or tryptophan. The D gene is left open where the match is weak. Clone size is not always given. Where it is, it says once, few, many or a class for expanded clones.

- | TRBJ1-2 | TRBV18 | - | TGTGCCAGCTCACCAGGCGGGGACGGCTACACCTTC | CASSPGGDGYTF
- | TRBJ2-5 | TRBV6-6 | - | TGTGCCAGCAGTTATGGAGAGACCCAGTACTTC | CASSYGETQYF
TRBD2 | TRBJ2-4 | TRBV6-5 | - | TGTGCCAGCAGTTCTAGCGGGGAAGCCAAAAACATTCAGTACTTC | CASSSSGEAKNIQYF
TRBD2 | TRBJ2-5 | TRBV7-8 | once | TGTGCCAGCAGCTTAAACGGGGGGATCCAAGAGACCCAGTACTTC | CASSLNGGIQETQYF
- | TRBJ2-7 | TRBV11-3 | once | TGTGCCAGCAGCTTTGTGCGGTCCTGGGAGGAGCAGTACTTC | CASSFVRSWEEQYF
TRBD2 | TRBJ2-1 | TRBV23-1 | - | TGCGCCAGCAGTCAGTTAGCGGGGGCCTCCTACAATGAGCAGTTCTTC | CASSQLAGASYNEQFF
- | TRBJ1-5 | TRBV6-6 | - | TGTGCCAGCAGTTACCAGGAAAATCAGCCCCAGCATTTT | CASSYQENQPQHF
TRBD1 | TRBJ1-2 | TRBV11-2 | - | TGTGCCAGCAGCCCCCCAGGACAGGGGCGCCTCTCTTTCACCTTC | CASSPPGQGRLSFTF
- | TRBJ1-4 | TRBV16 | - | TGTGCCAGCAGCCAATCAGAGGCAACTAATGAAAAACTGTTTTTT | CASSQSEATNEKLFF
- | TRBJ2-1 | TRBV11-2 | - | TGTGCCAGCAGCCCCGGCTGGCCGAGCTCCTACAATGAGCAGTTCTTC | CASSPGWPSSYNEQFF
- | TRBJ2-7 | TRBV4-2 | - | TGTGCCAGCAGCCAAACCGTCTACGAGCAGTACTTC | CASSQTVYEQYF
- | TRBJ2-3 | TRBV5-4 | - | TGTGCCAGCAGACTGGGACTCCCTGGCACAGATACGCAGTATTTT | CASRLGLPGTDTQYF
TRBD1 | TRBJ1-6 | TRBV11-2 | - | TGTGCCAGCAGCTTAGGGGGACAGGGACAATCACCCCTCCACTTT | CASSLGGQGQSPLHF
- | TRBJ1-4 | TRBV7-2 | - | TGTGCCAGCAGCTTTCTAGCGGCAACTAATGAAAAACTGTTTTTT | CASSFLAATNEKLFF
- | TRBJ2-3 | TRBV5-6 | - | TGTGCCAGCAGCACTAGGACGGGCACAGATACGCAGTATTTT | CASSTRTGTDTQYF
- | TRBJ2-3 | TRBV7-6 | - | TGTGCCAGCAGTGGGGGGCGGGATACGCAGTATTTT | CASSGGRDTQYF
- | TRBJ1-1 | TRBV9 | once | TGTGCCAGCAGCCCCCCCTCTAGGACTGAAGCTTTCTTT | CASSPPSRTEAFF
TRBD1 | TRBJ1-3 | TRBV10-3 | - | TGTGCCATCAGGGGGGGTGGACAGGACCTCTCTGGAAACACCATATATTTT | CAIRGGGQDLSGNTIYF
- | TRBJ2-3 | TRBV14 | - | TGTGCCAGCACCCCACGGCCCACAGGGCGAGATACGCAGTATTTT | CASTPRPTGRDTQYF
- | TRBJ2-3 | TRBV9 | - | TGTGCCAGCAGCGTAGGGAACGGGGGGCCCACAGATACGCAGTATTTT | CASSVGNGGPTDTQYF
- | TRBJ2-1 | TRBV5-1 | - | TGCGCCAGCCGCCGCGGGGATGAGACCGATGAGCAGTTCTTC | CASRRGDETDEQFF
- | TRBJ1-4 | TRBV6-1 | - | TGTGCCAGCAAGGTGTCCATTAATGAAAAACTGTTTTTT | CASKVSINEKLFF